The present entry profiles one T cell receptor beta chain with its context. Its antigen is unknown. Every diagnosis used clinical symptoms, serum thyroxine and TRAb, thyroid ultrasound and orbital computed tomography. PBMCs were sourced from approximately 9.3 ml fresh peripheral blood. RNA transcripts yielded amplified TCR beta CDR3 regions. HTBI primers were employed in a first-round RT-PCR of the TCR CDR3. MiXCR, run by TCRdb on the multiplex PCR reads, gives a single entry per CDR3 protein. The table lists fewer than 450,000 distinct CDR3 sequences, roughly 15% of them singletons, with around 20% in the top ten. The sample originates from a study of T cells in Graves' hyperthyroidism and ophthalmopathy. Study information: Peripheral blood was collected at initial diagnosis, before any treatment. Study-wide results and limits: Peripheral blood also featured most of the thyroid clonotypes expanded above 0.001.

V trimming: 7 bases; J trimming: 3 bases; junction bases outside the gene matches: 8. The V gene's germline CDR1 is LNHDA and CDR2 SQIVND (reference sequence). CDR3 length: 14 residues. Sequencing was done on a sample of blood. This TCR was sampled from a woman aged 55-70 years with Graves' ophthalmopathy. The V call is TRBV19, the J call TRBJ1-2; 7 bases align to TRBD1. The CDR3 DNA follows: TGTGCCAGTACGAGGGGGCCGGCGGACTATGGCTACACCTTC. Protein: CASTRGPADYGYTF.